A selection of T cell receptor beta chains follows, all from one sample in a study of OX40 agonist ivuxolimab in advanced cancers. TCRdb's table, derived via immunoSEQ multiplex PCR, lists solely in-frame clones and lacks some. The table includes some 70,000 clones, 85% detected once. This specimen was CD4+ or CD8+ T cells sorted from blood, taken in a trial of the OX40 agonist ivuxolimab. The receptors were sampled from an adult with an advanced solid tumor such as melanoma, head and neck, liver or kidney cancer. Each CDR3 is given with its conserved first and last residue. The order of the fields is V gene, D gene, clone size, J gene, CDR3 DNA, CDR3 protein. A D gene is named only where the DNA matches it firmly. Clone size is not always given. Where it is, it says once, few, many or a class for expanded clones.

TRBV4-1	-	-	TRBJ2-1	TGCGCCAGCAGCCCACGGGCGGGAAGCTCCTACAATGAGCAGTTCTTC	CASSPRAGSSYNEQFF
TRBV14	TRBD1	-	TRBJ2-5	TGTGCCAGCAGCCATTGGACAGGGGGCGAAGAGACCCAGTACTTC	CASSHWTGGEETQYF
TRBV6-5	-	-	TRBJ1-2	TGTGCCAGCAGTAGGGTTGTTGAAGCGAGAGGCTACACCTTC	CASSRVVEARGYTF
TRBV6-5	-	-	TRBJ1-3	TGTGCCAGCAGTTACTCGTGGCGGATCTCTGGAAACACCATATATTTT	CASSYSWRISGNTIYF
TRBV9	TRBD2	-	TRBJ2-3	TGTGCCAGCAGCGATAGCGGGGGGGCAGCAGATACGCAGTATTTT	CASSDSGGAADTQYF
TRBV25-1	-	once	TRBJ1-1	TGTGCCAGCAGTGAATTTGGCAACACTGAAGCTTTCTTT	CASSEFGNTEAFF
TRBV15	-	-	TRBJ2-3	TGTGCCACCAGGAAGAGGGGGGGCACAGATACGCAGTATTTT	CATRKRGGTDTQYF
TRBV14	-	-	TRBJ2-2	TGTGCCAGCAGCCAAGATTGGGGCCGCGCGAACACCGGGGAGCTGTTTTTT	CASSQDWGRANTGELFF
TRBV25-1	TRBD1	-	TRBJ2-1	TGTGCCAGCAGTGAATGGGACAGTGTTGAGCAGTTCTTC	CASSEWDSVEQFF
TRBV6-6	-	-	TRBJ2-7	TGTGCCAGCGCAACGCCCGGACAGCTTACGTACGAGCAGTACTTC	CASATPGQLTYEQYF
TRBV7-8	-	-	TRBJ1-5	TGTGCCAGCAGCTTAGCGGTAGGCAGCAATCAGCCCCAGCATTTT	CASSLAVGSNQPQHF
TRBV30	TRBD1	-	TRBJ1-6	TGTGCCTGGAGCGTGGGACAGTCGAGCTCCTATAATTCACCCCTCCACTTT	CAWSVGQSSSYNSPLHF
TRBV10-2	-	-	TRBJ1-2	TGCGCCAGCAGTGAGGGGCAGCTTTATGGCTACACCTTC	CASSEGQLYGYTF
TRBV6-5	TRBD1	-	TRBJ1-1	TGTGCCACGACAGGACAGGGCGCCGGAACTGAAGCTTTCTTT	CATTGQGAGTEAFF
TRBV7-9	TRBD2	-	TRBJ2-1	TGTGCCAGCAGCTCCAGACTAGCGGGAATTCGGAGCTCCTACAATGAGCAGTTCTTC	CASSSRLAGIRSSYNEQFF
TRBV2	TRBD2	-	TRBJ2-5	TGTGCCACCGGGACTAGCGTTAGAGAGACCCAGTACTTC	CATGTSVRETQYF
TRBV19	TRBD2	-	TRBJ2-5	TGTGCCAGTAGTATAGGGCTAGCGGGCTTATCGGGACTGGAGACCCAGTACTTC	CASSIGLAGLSGLETQYF
TRBV15	-	once	TRBJ2-2	TGTGCCACCAGCAGAACAGACGACACCGGGGAGCTGTTTTTT	CATSRTDDTGELFF
TRBV30	TRBD2	-	TRBJ2-3	TGTGCCTGGAGTCCGGGACTAGCGGGAGGGGATACGCAGTATTTT	CAWSPGLAGGDTQYF
TRBV11-1	-	-	TRBJ1-2	TGTGCCAGCAGCACCCAAGGCTATGGCTACACCTTC	CASSTQGYGYTF
TRBV28	-	once	TRBJ1-2	TGTGCCAGCAGTTCCTATCCGGGCAACGAATTAACCTATGGCTACACCTTC	CASSSYPGNELTYGYTF
TRBV10-2	-	few	TRBJ2-2	TGCGCCAGCAGTGACTCCAGGGGGGTGTCCGGGGAGCTGTTTTTT	CASSDSRGVSGELFF
TRBV25-1	-	-	TRBJ1-1	TGTGCCAGCAGTATTCAGGGACCTGAAGCTTTCTTT	CASSIQGPEAFF
TRBV5-1	TRBD1	-	TRBJ1-2	TGCGCCAGCAGCCTTCGAGACAGGGGGCAGAGCTATGGCTACACCTTC	CASSLRDRGQSYGYTF
TRBV9	-	-	TRBJ2-5	TGTGCCAGCAGCGTAGCTCCGGAAGAGACCCAGTACTTC	CASSVAPEETQYF
TRBV30	-	-	TRBJ2-1	TGTGCCTGGAGTGTACCCGTGGACAGCCTTAAGAATGAGCAGTTCTTC	CAWSVPVDSLKNEQFF
TRBV7-8	TRBD1	-	TRBJ1-4	TGTGCCAGCACCTACGGGACAGGGGATGAAAAACTGTTTTTT	CASTYGTGDEKLFF
TRBV28	-	-	TRBJ2-4	TGTGCCAGCAGCTTAGGTCAGGGGACAAACATTCAGTACTTC	CASSLGQGTNIQYF
TRBV6-6	TRBD1	-	TRBJ2-7	TGTGCCAGCAGAACAGGGGGCGACGAGCAGTACTTC	CASRTGGDEQYF
TRBV7-3	-	-	TRBJ2-3	TGTGCCAGCAGCCCCCTCGGGAGCACAGATACGCAGTATTTT	CASSPLGSTDTQYF
TRBV18	-	-	TRBJ1-4	TGTGCCAGCTCGGAACGGGACGTCCAAGGCGCGGCTAATGAAAAACTGTTTTTT	CASSERDVQGAANEKLFF
TRBV7-6	-	-	TRBJ1-5	TGTGCCAGCAGCTTAGCGAGGGAGGGGGGGGCCCAGCCCCAGCATTTT	CASSLAREGGAQPQHF
TRBV7-3	-	-	TRBJ2-4	TGTGCCAGCAGCTTAGGACAGATACAGTACTTC	CASSLGQIQYF
TRBV7-2	TRBD1	-	TRBJ1-1	TGTGCCAGCAGCACCGGACAGGGCGGGGGGAACACTGAAGCTTTCTTT	CASSTGQGGGNTEAFF
TRBV2	-	-	TRBJ1-2	TGTGCCAGCAGAGGGACTTCCTACTATGGCTACACCTTC	CASRGTSYYGYTF
TRBV6-5	TRBD2	-	TRBJ2-7	TGTGCCAGCAGCCGGGGGGGGTCCGCCTACGAGCAGTACTTC	CASSRGGSAYEQYF
TRBV19	-	-	TRBJ2-5	TGTGCCAGTAGCAACCTCAGGCGGGGAGGCATTTCGCGGCAAGAGACCCAGTACTTC	CASSNLRRGGISRQETQYF
TRBV7-2	TRBD2	-	TRBJ2-1	TGTGCCAGCAGCTCTAGCGGGGTGAATGAGCAGTTCTTC	CASSSSGVNEQFF